The next 18 T cell receptor beta chains were all read from a single sample in a study of blood T cell repertoires in COVID-19. Profiled with immunoSEQ multiplex PCR; TCRdb holds only in-frame clones, not every one. The sample has 270,000 or so clones, roughly 85% seen once. The specimen was peripheral blood. These receptors were collected from a woman aged 18-29 years with acute or convalescent COVID-19.

The rearrangement joins TRBV2 to TRBJ2-2, with 10 bases that match TRBD1. Germline-derived CDR1 and CDR2 are SNHLY and FYNNEI. CDR3 length equals 15 residues. V was pared by 5 bases and J by 6 bases, with 6 bases of the junction left unmatched. CDR3 residues: CASSPWTGGSGELFF. The CDR3 DNA is TGTGCCAGCAGTCCCTGGACAGGGGGTTCCGGGGAGCTGTTTTTT.

The V call is TRBV2, the J call TRBJ1-5; no definite D call. This CDR3 has 13 residues. Germline V gene data show CDR1 as SNHLY and CDR2 as FYNNEI. V gave up 5 bases and J gave up 5 bases, with 10 bases separating them. CDR3 DNA sequence: TGTGCCAGCAGTACAGCGGAGCATCAGCCCCAGCATTTT. It codes for CASSTAEHQPQHF.

This clone showed up just a few times. This chain joins TRBV10-3 and TRBJ2-5; 8 nucleotides align to TRBD2. The CDR3 extends over 14 amino acids. Trimming at V came to 6 bases and at J to 4 bases, leaving 7 bases not matched to a gene. CDR1 ENHRY and CDR2 SYGVKD come from the germline V gene. The CDR3 protein is CAIRERELTETQYF. The CDR3, as DNA: TGTGCCATCAGAGAGCGGGAGTTGACAGAGACCCAGTACTTC.

The V and J genes are TRBV29-1 and TRBJ2-3; the match to TRBD1 covers 10 bases. V shed 6 bases, J shed 5 bases, and the junction held 8 bases outside the gene matches. The CDR3 runs to 14 residues. Germline-derived CDR1 and CDR2 are SQVTM and ANQGSEA. The CDR3 DNA follows: TGCAGCGTCAGCGGGACAGGGGTTCGAGATACGCAGTATTTT. This codes for CSVSGTGVRDTQYF.

The chain combines TRBV7-2 with TRBJ2-5, with D perhaps TRBD2 (5 bases). The germline CDR1 and CDR2 sequences are SGHTA and FQGNSA. CDR3 length: 16 residues. V lost 1 base and J 4 bases, leaving 16 bases between the germline ends. This CDR3 reads CASSLGSGVEAETQYF. In nucleotides, the CDR3 is TGTGCCAGCAGCTTAGGGTCCGGGGTTGAGGCAGAGACCCAGTACTTC.

Concerning this clone itself: Its ends do not fully match the called genes, so a read error is possible. J is TRBJ2-1 and V is TRBV7-7; 7 bases are a match to TRBD2. Germline CDR1 is SSHAT and CDR2 is FNYEAQ (reference sequence). The CDR3 spans 15 residues. CDR3 residues: CASSLGPGEGNEQFF. CDR3 sequence (DNA): TGTGCTAGCAGCTTAGGTCCGGGGGAGGGCAATGAGCAGTTCTTC.

This chain uses TRBV20-1 with TRBJ2-3; 11 bases match TRBD1. Germline V gives CDR1 DFQATT, CDR2 SNEGSKA (reference sequence). After removal of 3 bases from V and 4 bases from J, the junction contained 9 bases not matched to a gene. There are 16 residues in the CDR3. The chain's CDR3 is CSASPPGTGGSDTQYF. The CDR3 bases are TGCAGTGCTAGTCCCCCGGGGACAGGGGGGTCAGATACGCAGTATTTT.

The rearrangement links TRBV9 to TRBJ1-1, with unresolved D. V was shortened by 0 bases and J by 3 bases, with 6 bases between the two germline ends. There are 13 residues in the CDR3. Germline CDR1 and CDR2: SGDLS and YYNGEE. CDR3 residues: CASSVGGDTEAFF. The CDR3 region has the DNA TGTGCCAGCAGCGTAGGCGGGGACACTGAAGCTTTCTTT.

This rearrangement joins TRBV6-2 or TRBV6-3 to TRBJ1-1, with unresolved D. The CDR3 totals 14 residues. V lost 2 bases and J lost 2, with 9 bases in between. Per germline, CDR1 MNHEY and CDR2 SVGEGT. CDR3 region: CASSYGYYNTEAFF. The CDR3 DNA follows: TGTGCCAGCAGTTACGGATACTATAACACTGAAGCTTTCTTT.

V is TRBV6-6 and J is TRBJ1-3; unclear D gene. There are 16 residues in the CDR3. Germline lookup yields CDR1 MNHNY and CDR2 SVGAGI (reference sequence). Trimming took 2 bases from V and 2 from J, leaving 13 bases between them. CDR3 in amino acids: CASSYGPAEAGNTIYF. The CDR3 nucleotides read TGTGCCAGCAGTTACGGCCCCGCGGAGGCTGGAAACACCATATATTTT.

The chain is built from TRBV28 and TRBJ2-1, with D possibly being TRBD1 (6 bases). V lost 4 bases to trimming and J lost 7 bases, with 11 bases between them. CDR3 size: 13 residues. Germline V lookup: CDR1 MDHEN, CDR2 SYDVKM. In DNA form, the CDR3 reads TGTGCCAGCAGTTCGACAGGTAGTAATGAGCAGTTCTTC. It encodes CASSSTGSNEQFF.

This clone was seen once. This chain connects TRBV28 to TRBJ1-2; tentative D call: TRBD1 (6 bases). The germline CDR1 and CDR2 sequences are MDHEN and SYDVKM. V lost 6 bases and J 8 bases, leaving 10 bases between the germline ends. This CDR3 has 11 residues. The CDR3 region is CASRGQGGYTF. Written as DNA, the CDR3 is TGTGCCAGCAGGGGGCAGGGGGGCTACACCTTC.

About this clone itself: The same CDR3 also results from other DNA sequences found in this sample. V usage is TRBV30 and J usage is TRBJ1-1; D is undetermined. Per germline, CDR1 GTSNPN and CDR2 SVGIG (reference sequence). V dropped 0 bases and J dropped 1 base, with 6 bases sitting between them. The CDR3 covers 13 residues. The CDR3 nucleotides read TGTGCCTGGAGTGTAGGCGGGAACACTGAAGCTTTCTTT. Translated: CAWSVGGNTEAFF.

In this sample, this clone turned up once. The chain joins TRBV12-5 to TRBJ1-4; 11 nucleotides line up with TRBD1. The CDR3 totals 14 residues. With V trimmed by 5 bases and J by 7 bases, 3 bases remained unmatched. Germline CDR1 reads LGHNT; CDR2 reads FRNRAP. The CDR3 bases are TGTGCTAGTGGTCTAGGGACAGGGGGTGAAAAACTGTTTTTT. As protein: CASGLGTGGEKLFF.

The chain is built from TRBV19 and TRBJ2-1; 8 nucleotides align to TRBD2. V shed 6 bases and J 6 bases; nucleotides not matched to a gene: 4. CDR1 and CDR2 (germline): LNHDA, SQIVND (reference sequence). This CDR3 is 13 amino acids long. The CDR3 nucleotides read TGTGCCAGTAGCTTTGGGACTAGCAATGAGCAGTTCTTC. Translated: CASSFGTSNEQFF.

The chain couples TRBV9 to TRBJ1-4, with a tentative D call TRBD1 (5 bases). This CDR3 spans 16 amino acids. The ends were cut back, 0 bases at V and 3 bases at J, with 12 bases in the middle. Per germline, CDR1 SGDLS and CDR2 YYNGEE. CDR3 protein: CASSVAGGLSNEKLFF. The CDR3 DNA reads as TGTGCCAGCAGCGTAGCTGGGGGGTTATCTAATGAAAAACTGTTTTTT.

In DNA form, the CDR3 reads TGTGCCTGGACCCAGGGACTAGCGGCCACAGATACGCAGTATTTT. This gives the protein CAWTQGLAATDTQYF. The chain recombines TRBV30 with TRBJ2-3, with 11 bases matching TRBD2. Trimming cost V 4 bases and J 2 bases; bases outside gene matches: 5. CDR1 is GTSNPN, CDR2 SVGIG, per germline (reference sequence). The CDR3 spans 15 residues.

The rearrangement links TRBV9 to TRBJ2-7; 8 bases are a match to TRBD1. This CDR3 spans 16 amino acids. CDR1 SGDLS and CDR2 YYNGEE come from the germline V gene. The V segment lost 0 bases and the J segment 7 bases; nucleotides outside the gene matches: 12. The CDR3, as DNA: TGTGCCAGCAGCGTAGGAGGAAACAGGGGGTCTGGAGAGCAGTACTTC. Its translation: CASSVGGNRGSGEQYF.